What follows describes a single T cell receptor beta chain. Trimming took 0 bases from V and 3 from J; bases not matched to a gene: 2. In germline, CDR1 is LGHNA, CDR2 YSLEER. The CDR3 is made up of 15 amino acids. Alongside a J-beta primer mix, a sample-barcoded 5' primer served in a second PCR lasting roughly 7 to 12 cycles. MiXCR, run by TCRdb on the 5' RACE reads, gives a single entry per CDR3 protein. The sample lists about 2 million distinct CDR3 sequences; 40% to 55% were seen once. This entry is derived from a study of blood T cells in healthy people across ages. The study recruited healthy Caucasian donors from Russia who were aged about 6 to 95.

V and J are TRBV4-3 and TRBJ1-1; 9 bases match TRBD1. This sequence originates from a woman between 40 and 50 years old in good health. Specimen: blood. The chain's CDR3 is CASSQETGGDTEAFF. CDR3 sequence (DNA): TGCGCCAGCAGCCAAGAGACAGGGGGAGACACTGAAGCTTTCTTT.